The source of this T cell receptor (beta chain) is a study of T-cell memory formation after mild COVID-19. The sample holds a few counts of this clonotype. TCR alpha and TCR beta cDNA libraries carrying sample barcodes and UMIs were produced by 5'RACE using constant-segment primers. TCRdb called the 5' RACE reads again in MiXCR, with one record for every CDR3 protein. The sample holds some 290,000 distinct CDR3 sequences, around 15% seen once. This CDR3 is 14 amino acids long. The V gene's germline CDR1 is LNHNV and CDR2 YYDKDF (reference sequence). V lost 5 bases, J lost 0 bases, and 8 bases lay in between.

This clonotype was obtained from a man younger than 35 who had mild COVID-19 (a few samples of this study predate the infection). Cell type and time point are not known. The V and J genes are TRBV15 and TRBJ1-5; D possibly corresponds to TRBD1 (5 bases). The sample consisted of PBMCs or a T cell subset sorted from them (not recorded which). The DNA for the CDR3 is TGTGCCACCAGCTCCCAGGGTAGCAATCAGCCCCAGCATTTT. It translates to CATSSQGSNQPQHF.